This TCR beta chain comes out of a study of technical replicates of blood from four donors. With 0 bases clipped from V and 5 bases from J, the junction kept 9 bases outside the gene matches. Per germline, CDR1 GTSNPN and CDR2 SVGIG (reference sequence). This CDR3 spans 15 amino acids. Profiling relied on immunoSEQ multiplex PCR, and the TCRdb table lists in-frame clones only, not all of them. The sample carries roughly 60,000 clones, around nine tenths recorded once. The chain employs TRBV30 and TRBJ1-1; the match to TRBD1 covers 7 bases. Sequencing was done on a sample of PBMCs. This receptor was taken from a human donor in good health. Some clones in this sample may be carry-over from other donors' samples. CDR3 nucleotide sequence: TGTGCCTGGAGTGTATCGGCAGGCAGGGGGACTGAAGCTTTCTTT. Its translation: CAWSVSAGRGTEAFF.